This T cell receptor beta chain derives from a study of shared clonotypes between healthy human individuals. Those who donated were healthy HIV-negative adults, with no recent acute infections or vaccinations reported. Into CD45RA+ naive and CD45RA-negative memory subsets, the CD4+ cells were split. TCRdb's table, derived via immunoSEQ multiplex PCR, lists solely in-frame clones and lacks some. Altogether some 2.4 million clones are present, 90% to 95% being singletons, with the ten largest covering about 0.38%. The CDR3 is 17 amino acids. V lost 4 bases and J lost 0, with 15 bases in between. Germline assignment: CDR1 MDHEN and CDR2 SYDVKM. Turning to this clone: Its target is not known.

General study results and limits: The study drew on few donors, limiting represented genetic and exposure-history diversity.

This receptor was taken from a young man in good health. Some clones in this sample may be carry-over from other donors' samples. Sequencing was done on a sample of naive CD4+ T cells from PBMCs. The subset was: CD45RA+ positively selected. The chain employs TRBV28 and TRBJ1-4; unclear D gene. The CDR3 DNA is TGTGCCAGCAGTTCCCGACGGAGATCCGCAACTAATGAAAAACTGTTTTTT. Protein sequence: CASSSRRRSATNEKLFF.